This T cell receptor (beta chain) was sequenced in a study of blood T cell repertoires in COVID-19. In the study overall: Specimens from acute and convalescent COVID-19 originated in the United States, Italy and Spain. T cells, B-cell-depleted T cells, or PBMCs provided the cDNA or gDNA that served as material.

Between the trimmed V and J ends, which lost 9 bases and 0 bases, there was a span of 7 bases. The CDR3 sequence is 12 residues long. Germline CDR1 and CDR2: MNHEY and SMNVEV (reference sequence). As originally analysed: Researchers report that nucleated cell counts were estimated from reference gene primer amplification. Measured with immunoSEQ multiplex PCR; TCRdb has only the in-frame clones, and not every one. The V and J calls and clone size are taken from that table; D and trimming were inferred from the DNA. The table records around 200,000 clones, approximately 85% of them present only once. This receptor was taken from a woman aged 80 or over with acute or convalescent COVID-19. Sequenced input: peripheral blood. The chain carries TRBV27 and TRBJ2-3; no definite D call. The CDR3 loop reads CASGWSTDTQYF. The CDR3 coding sequence is TGTGCCAGTGGCTGGAGCACAGATACGCAGTATTTT.